Shown below are 23 T cell receptor beta chains from a single sample sequenced in a study of blood T cell repertoires in COVID-19. TCRdb keeps only in-frame clones here, not all; method: immunoSEQ multiplex PCR. The table records over 200,000 clones, 65% to 85% of them present only once. The sample consisted of peripheral blood. These receptors were obtained from a man aged 35-49 years with active or convalescent COVID-19.

V usage is TRBV30 and J usage is TRBJ2-5; weak D call: TRBD1 (6 bases). The CDR3 runs to 14 residues. Germline lookup yields CDR1 GTSNPN and CDR2 SVGIG (reference sequence). V was shortened by 2 bases and J by 6 bases, with 16 bases between the two germline ends. DNA for the CDR3: TGTGCCTGGAGTCCATCAGGGGTTGGAAAGACCCAGTACTTC. Protein: CAWSPSGVGKTQYF.

J is TRBJ1-6 and V is TRBV4-1; D is perhaps TRBD1 (5 bases). The CDR3 consists of 18 residues. CDR1 and CDR2 (germline): MGHRA, YSYEKL. The V gene lost 0 bases and the J gene lost 7 bases, with 19 bases spanning the gap. The CDR3 coding sequence is TGCGCCAGCAGCCAAGATAACTGGAACAGGAGGGTAAATTCACCCCTCCACTTT. The encoded protein is CASSQDNWNRRVNSPLHF.

This rearrangement joins TRBV6-5 to TRBJ2-7, with 7 positions matching TRBD1. The CDR3 consists of 14 residues. V lost 7 bases, J lost 4 bases, and 10 bases stayed unmatched. From germline, CDR1 is MNHEY and CDR2 SVGAGI. Here the CDR3 DNA reads TGTGCCAGCATCGACAGGGCGAATCCTTACGAGCAGTACTTC. This translates into CASIDRANPYEQYF.

This sequence joins TRBV7-3 and TRBJ2-2, with D unresolved. CDR3 length: 12 amino acids. Germline V gives CDR1 SGHTA, CDR2 FQGTGA. With 6 bases removed from V and 5 bases from J, the gap between germline ends came to 7 bases. The CDR3 DNA reads TGTGCCAGCAGGGGCGTGACCGGGGAGCTGTTTTTT. Amino acid sequence: CASRGVTGELFF.

The chain uses TRBV19 and TRBJ1-1; TRBD1 might be the D (6 bases). Germline V CDR1 and CDR2: LNHDA, SQIVND (reference sequence). The V end was cut by 7 bases, the J end by 4 bases, with 19 bases between. This CDR3 has 15 residues. The CDR3 coding sequence is TGTGCCAGTAACCCCCTCGCAGGGGCCAGCACTGAAGCTTTCTTT. Encoded protein: CASNPLAGASTEAFF.

The chain uses TRBV7-2 and TRBJ2-3; 9 bases map to TRBD2. V trimming: 2 bases; J trimming: 0 bases; junction bases outside the gene matches: 3. This CDR3 region has 16 residues. Germline V CDR1 and CDR2: SGHTA, FQGNSA. The CDR3 coding sequence is TGTGCCAGCAGCTTAATAGCGGGGGCTAGCACAGATACGCAGTATTTT. Translating it yields CASSLIAGASTDTQYF.

The rearrangement uses TRBV15 and TRBJ2-3; 11 bases match TRBD2. This CDR3 spans 17 amino acids. The germline V gene encodes CDR1 LNHNV and CDR2 YYDKDF (reference sequence). V gave up 1 base and J gave up 2 bases; unmatched junction bases: 5. The CDR3 DNA reads TGTGCCACCAGCAGAGGACTAGCGGGGAGACTCACAGATACGCAGTATTTT. Protein sequence: CATSRGLAGRLTDTQYF.

The J gene is TRBJ1-6, the V gene TRBV7-9; D ambiguous. This CDR3 has 13 residues. With 4 bases removed from V and 7 bases from J, the gap between germline ends came to 8 bases. The germline gives CDR1 SEHNR, CDR2 FQNEAQ (reference sequence). CDR3 sequence (DNA): TGTGCCAGCAGCTCCTTCTCGAATTCACCCCTCCACTTT. Translation gives CASSSFSNSPLHF. Using reference TRBV7-9 and TRBJ1-6 for the parts outside the CDR3, the full variable domain is DTGVSQNPRHKITKRGQNVTFRCDPISEHNRLYWYRQTLGQGPEFLTYFQNEAQLEKSRLLSDRFSAERPKGSFSTLEIQRTEQGDSAMYLCASSSFSNSPLHFGNGTRLTVT.

The CDR3 protein is CASSPTGQPEAFF. In DNA form, the CDR3 reads TGTGCCAGCAGCCCCACGGGACAGCCTGAAGCTTTCTTT. This rearrangement joins TRBV3-1 (or the pseudogene TRBV3-2) to TRBJ1-1; 7 bases align to TRBD1. Trimming at V came to 4 bases and at J to 6 bases, leaving 5 bases not matched to a gene. This CDR3 contains 13 residues. CDR1 and CDR2 from the germline V gene are LGHDT and YNNKEL (reference sequence).

The rearrangement uses TRBV2 and TRBJ1-5; unclear D gene. Trimming removed 7 bases at V and 3 bases at J, with 16 bases between. The CDR3 extends over 15 amino acids. In germline, CDR1 is SNHLY, CDR2 FYNNEI. The CDR3: CASTGEQTNNQPQHF. Written as DNA, the CDR3 is TGTGCCAGCACCGGGGAGCAGACTAACAATCAGCCCCAGCATTTT. Full variable domain (outside the CDR3, taken from reference TRBV2 and TRBJ1-5): EPEVTQTPSHQVTQMGQEVILRCVPISNHLYFYWYRQILGQKVEFLVSFYNNEISEKSEIFDDQFSVERPDGSNFTLKIRSTKLEDSAMYFCASTGEQTNNQPQHFGDGTRLSIL.

V usage is TRBV3-1 (or the pseudogene TRBV3-2) and J usage is TRBJ2-1; 9 nucleotides align to TRBD2. Germline V CDR1 and CDR2: LGHDT, YNNKEL (reference sequence). V lost 2 bases and J lost 5; bases outside the gene matches: 7. The CDR3 has 16 residues. This chain's CDR3 is CASSQSGGGAHNEQFF. CDR3 coding DNA: TGTGCCAGCAGCCAAAGCGGCGGGGGGGCCCACAATGAGCAGTTCTTC.

The chain links TRBV27 to TRBJ1-5; 9 positions match TRBD1. In germline, CDR1 is MNHEY, CDR2 SMNVEV (reference sequence). V shed 6 bases and J 7 bases; nucleotides not matched to a gene: 7. CDR3 length: 14 residues. The CDR3 spells CASSRTGVDQPQHF. The CDR3 DNA reads as TGTGCCAGCAGCCGGACAGGGGTCGACCAGCCCCAGCATTTT.

As regards this clone: A single base is all that separates this from a far larger clone, so a read error is likely. The rearrangement joins TRBV13 to TRBJ2-7; TRBD2 is a possible D gene (6 bases). V was cut by 4 bases and J by 4 bases, with 8 bases left in between. The CDR3 spans 12 residues. Germline V lookup: CDR1 PRHDT, CDR2 FYEKMQ (reference sequence). The CDR3 nucleotides read TGTGCCAGCAGCTCCGCGGGGTACGAGCAGTACTTC. It yields the protein CASSSAGYEQYF. The full variable domain, with the rest looked up from reference TRBV13 and TRBJ2-7, is AAGVIQSPRHLIKEKRETATLKCYPIPRHDTVYWYQQGPGQDPQFLISFYEKMQSDKGSIPDRFSAQQFSDYHSELNMSSLELGDSALYFCASSSAGYEQYFGPGTRLTVT.

The rearrangement joins TRBV6-2 or TRBV6-3 to TRBJ1-1, with D tentatively TRBD1 (5 bases). CDR3 length: 17 amino acids. Between the trimmed V and J ends, which lost 0 bases and 4 bases, there was a span of 18 bases. Germline CDR1 reads MNHEY; CDR2 reads SVGEGT. This CDR3 reads CASSYSGWVAGPTEAFF. In nucleotides, the CDR3 is TGTGCCAGCAGTTACTCGGGGTGGGTCGCAGGGCCCACTGAAGCTTTCTTT.

The chain has TRBV5-4 and TRBJ2-2; maybe TRBD2 (6 bases). Deletions cut 4 bases from V and 5 bases from J, with 21 bases between. The CDR3 extends over 17 amino acids. CDR1 SGHNT and CDR2 YYREEE come from the germline V gene (reference sequence). CDR3 in amino acids: CASSDPPFAGSTGELFF. For the CDR3, the DNA is TGTGCCAGCAGCGACCCACCCTTCGCGGGGAGTACCGGGGAGCTGTTTTTT.

The chain combines TRBV5-1 with TRBJ2-1, with 12 bases aligning to TRBD2. Unmatched junction bases numbered 10, after V lost 5 bases and J lost 7 bases. Germline CDR1 SGHRS, CDR2 YFSETQ. The CDR3 covers 16 residues. CDR3 sequence: CASSRASGRARNEQFF. CDR3 coding DNA: TGCGCCAGCAGTAGGGCTAGCGGGAGGGCGAGGAATGAGCAGTTCTTC.

This clone has a handful of counts. The chain recombines TRBV3-1 (or the pseudogene TRBV3-2) with TRBJ2-7; 7 positions agree with TRBD1. Germline lookup yields CDR1 LGHDT and CDR2 YNNKEL (reference sequence). The CDR3 runs 12 residues. V shed 5 bases and J 7 bases; nucleotides not matched to a gene: 5. CDR3 bases: TGTGCCAGCAGCGACAGGGTATGGGAGCAGTACTTC. Translating it yields CASSDRVWEQYF.

This chain uses TRBV5-5 with TRBJ1-6, with 9 nucleotides matching TRBD1. CDR1 SGHKS and CDR2 YYEKEE come from the germline V gene (reference sequence). J lost 9 bases, V lost 0 bases, and 4 bases had no gene match. The CDR3 is made up of 15 amino acids. The CDR3 protein is CASSLDWDRASPLHF. The DNA of the CDR3 is TGTGCCAGCAGCTTGGACTGGGACAGGGCTTCACCCCTCCACTTT.

This chain joins TRBV6-7 and TRBJ1-6; TRBD1 matches 7 bases. TRBV6-7 is an ORF; its function is uncertain. The CDR3 extends over 21 amino acids. J was trimmed by 8 bases and V by 0 bases; bases with no gene match: 22. The CDR3 DNA is TGTGCCAGCAGTTACTCGTTCCCGATCGGACAGGTCCTAAGGCCTGATTCACCCCTCCACTTT. Residues: CASSYSFPIGQVLRPDSPLHF.

This chain joins TRBV29-1 and TRBJ2-5, with 9 bases fitting TRBD1. This CDR3 is built from 14 residues. V was clipped by 4 bases and J by 3 bases; unmatched bases: 6. Per germline, CDR1 SQVTM and CDR2 ANQGSEA. In DNA, the CDR3 is TGCAGCGTTGCTGGGACAGGGCGGGAAGAGACCCAGTACTTC. It is translated as CSVAGTGREETQYF.

The CDR3 protein is CAWSGQGYNYGYTF. CDR3 nucleotides: TGTGCCTGGAGTGGACAGGGGTACAACTATGGCTACACCTTC. The chain links TRBV30 to TRBJ1-2, with 8 bases matching TRBD1. Germline CDR1 and CDR2: GTSNPN and SVGIG (reference sequence). The CDR3 covers 14 residues. V dropped 1 base and J dropped 2; count of bases not matched to a gene: 3.

V and J are TRBV6-5 and TRBJ2-1; 7 nucleotides agree with TRBD2. Germline values: CDR1 MNHEY, CDR2 SVGAGI. V was clipped by 0 bases and J by 4 bases; unmatched bases: 6. The CDR3 runs to 16 residues. CDR3 amino acids: CASSYSYKGLYNEQFF. CDR3 nucleotides: TGTGCCAGCAGTTACTCGTATAAGGGACTATACAATGAGCAGTTCTTC.

This clone was recorded a few times. The J gene is TRBJ1-1, the V gene TRBV18, with 8 bases aligning to TRBD1. V was clipped by 3 bases and J by 1 base; unmatched bases: 7. Germline CDR1 and CDR2: KGHSH and LQKENI. CDR3 length equals 16 residues. The CDR3 nucleotides are TGTGCCAGCTCACCTAGACAGGGGAGTGGGAACACTGAAGCTTTCTTT. Translation: CASSPRQGSGNTEAFF.